Reported below is one T cell receptor beta chain. V lost 5 bases, J lost 0 bases, and 13 bases lay in between. Germline lookup yields CDR1 MNHEY and CDR2 SMNVEV (reference sequence). CDR3 length equals 15 residues. The data are from a study of blood T cell repertoires in COVID-19. Across the study: Nucleic acid was either cDNA or gDNA, and it came from T cells, B-cell-depleted T cells, or PBMCs.

Assay used: immunoSEQ multiplex PCR; TCRdb lists only in-frame clones, some missing. The table has around 160,000 clones, approximately 80% seen once. The sequenced sample was PBMCs or T cells enriched from blood (not recorded which). The chain has TRBV27 and TRBJ2-5, with D perhaps TRBD1 (5 bases). This clonotype was obtained from a man between 35 and 55 years old who had recovered from COVID-19. CDR3 sequence (DNA): TGTGCCAGCAGTCCCTACTCAGGGAACCAAGAGACCCAGTACTTC. The encoded protein is CASSPYSGNQETQYF.